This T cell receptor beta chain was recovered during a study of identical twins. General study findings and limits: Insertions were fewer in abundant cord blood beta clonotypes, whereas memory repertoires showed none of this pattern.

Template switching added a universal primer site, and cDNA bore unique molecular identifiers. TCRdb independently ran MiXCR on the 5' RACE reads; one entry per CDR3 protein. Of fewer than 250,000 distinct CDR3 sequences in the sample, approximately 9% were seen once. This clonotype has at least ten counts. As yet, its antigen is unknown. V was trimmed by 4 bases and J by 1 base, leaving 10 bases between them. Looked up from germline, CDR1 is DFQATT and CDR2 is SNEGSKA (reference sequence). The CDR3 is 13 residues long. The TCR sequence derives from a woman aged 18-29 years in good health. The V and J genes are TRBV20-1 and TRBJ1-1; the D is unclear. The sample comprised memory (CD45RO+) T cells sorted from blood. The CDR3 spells CSAIRGRNTEAFF. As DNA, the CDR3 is TGCAGTGCTATAAGAGGACGGAACACTGAAGCTTTCTTT.